This T cell receptor beta chain was sequenced during a study of glioma-infiltrating T cells after dendritic cell vaccination. As regards this clone: Its antigen is currently unknown.

V was clipped by 1 base and J by 5 bases, with 11 bases between them. CDR1 and CDR2 (germline): LGHNA, YNFKEQ. This CDR3 spans 14 amino acids. General study findings and limits: Survival was not directly related to TCR clonality in these patients.

The repertoire was sequenced with immunoSEQ multiplex PCR; TCRdb's copy has only in-frame clones and lacks some. The sample has around 58,000 clones, 82% seen once. This TCR came from a human donor with glioblastoma. The chain employs TRBV4-2 and TRBJ2-5; a possible D gene is TRBD2 (6 bases). Specimen: blood, collected before dendritic cell vaccination. The CDR3 nucleotides read TGTGCCAGCAGCCAAGGGGCAGGGAGGGAGACCCAGTACTTC. This encodes CASSQGAGRETQYF.